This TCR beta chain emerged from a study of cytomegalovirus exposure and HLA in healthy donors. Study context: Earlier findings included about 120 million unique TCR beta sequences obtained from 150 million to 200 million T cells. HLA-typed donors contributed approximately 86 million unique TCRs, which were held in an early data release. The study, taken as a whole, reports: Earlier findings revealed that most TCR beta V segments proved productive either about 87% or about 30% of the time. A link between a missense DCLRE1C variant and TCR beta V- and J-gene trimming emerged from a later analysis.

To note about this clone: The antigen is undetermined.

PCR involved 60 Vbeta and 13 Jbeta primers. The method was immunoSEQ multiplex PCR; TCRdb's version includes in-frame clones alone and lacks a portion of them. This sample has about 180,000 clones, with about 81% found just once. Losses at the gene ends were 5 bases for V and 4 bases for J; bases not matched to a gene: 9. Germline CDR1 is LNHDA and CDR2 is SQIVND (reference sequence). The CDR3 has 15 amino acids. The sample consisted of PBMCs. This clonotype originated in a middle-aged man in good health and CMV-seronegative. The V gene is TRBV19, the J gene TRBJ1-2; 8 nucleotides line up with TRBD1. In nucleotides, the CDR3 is TGTGCCAGTAGTCGGGACGGACAGGGAAGCTATGGCTACACCTTC. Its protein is CASSRDGQGSYGYTF.